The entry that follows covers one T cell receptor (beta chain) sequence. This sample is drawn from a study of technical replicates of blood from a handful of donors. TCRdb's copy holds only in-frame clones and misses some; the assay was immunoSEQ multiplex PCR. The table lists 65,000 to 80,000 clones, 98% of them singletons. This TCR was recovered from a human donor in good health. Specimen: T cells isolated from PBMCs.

CDR3 nucleotides: TGTGCCAGCAGTTCCCCGTTGCTTGGGGGGGTCAATGAGCAGTTCTTC. This codes for CASSSPLLGGVNEQFF. The rearrangement links TRBV6-5 to TRBJ2-1; 7 bases match TRBD2. Trimming cost V 4 bases and J 6 bases; bases outside gene matches: 12. Germline V gene lookup returns CDR1 MNHEY and CDR2 SVGAGI. CDR3 length equals 16 residues.